This is a list of T cell receptor beta chains from one sample in a study of cytomegalovirus exposure and HLA in healthy donors. TCRdb's copy holds only in-frame clones and misses some; the assay was immunoSEQ multiplex PCR. This sample has under 200,000 clones, with about 85% found just once. The sequencing input was PBMCs. The receptors originated from a male donor in good health and CMV-seropositive. Each CDR3 is given with its conserved first and last residue. The order of the fields is J gene, V gene, clone size, D gene, CDR3 protein, CDR3 DNA. A D gene is named only where the DNA matches it firmly. The size field is filled for only some rows; it gives once, few, many or a size class.

TRBJ2-7 TRBV30 - - CAWSWGRNEQYF TGTGCCTGGAGTTGGGGGCGGAACGAGCAGTACTTC
TRBJ1-3 TRBV7-9 few - CASSLEGLYSGNTIYF TGTGCCAGCAGCTTAGAGGGACTTTACTCTGGAAACACCATATATTTT
TRBJ1-6 TRBV7-2 - TRBD1 CASSFRTGAGSPLHF TGTGCCAGCAGCTTTAGGACAGGGGCCGGGTCACCCCTCCACTTT
TRBJ2-1 TRBV6-1 - TRBD1 CASSEVGTGNEQFF TGTGCCAGCAGTGAGGTCGGGACAGGCAATGAGCAGTTCTTC
TRBJ2-7 TRBV5-8 - - CASSQTGYEQYF TGTGCCAGCAGCCAAACAGGATACGAGCAGTACTTC
TRBJ2-3 TRBV11-2 once - CASSSEQGGPDTQYF TGTGCCAGCAGCTCCGAACAGGGTGGCCCAGATACGCAGTATTTT
TRBJ2-1 TRBV27 - - CASRWGELNNEQFF TGTGCCAGCCGATGGGGGGAACTCAACAATGAGCAGTTCTTC
TRBJ2-7 TRBV7-2 - - CASSLRAGYDEQYF TGTGCCAGCAGCTTAAGAGCCGGGTACGACGAGCAGTACTTC
TRBJ1-2 TRBV7-9 once - CSSTPRTGGYGYTF TGTTCCAGCACCCCCCGGACGGGGGGCTATGGCTACACCTTC
TRBJ2-5 TRBV6-5 - TRBD2 CASSPPGLATETQYF TGTGCCAGCAGTCCCCCGGGACTAGCGACAGAGACCCAGTACTTC
TRBJ2-3 TRBV7-6 - - CASSLDGGAGDTQYF TGTGCCAGCAGCTTAGATGGGGGCGCCGGAGATACGCAGTATTTT
TRBJ2-2 TRBV30 - TRBD2 CAWSVLAGGPNTGELFF TGTGCCTGGAGTGTTTTGGCGGGAGGGCCGAACACCGGGGAGCTGTTTTTT
TRBJ2-3 TRBV7-7 once TRBD2 CASSPERGSTDTQYF TGTGCCAGCAGTCCAGAGCGGGGGAGCACAGATACGCAGTATTTT
TRBJ1-1 TRBV5-6 few - CASSSSLITEAFF TGTGCCAGCAGCTCGAGTTTAATCACTGAAGCTTTCTTT
TRBJ2-7 TRBV28 few TRBD2 CASSELAGAYEQYF TGTGCCAGCAGTGAACTAGCGGGGGCCTACGAGCAGTACTTC
TRBJ2-3 TRBV28 once TRBD2 CASALSGLGTDTQYF TGTGCCAGCGCCCTGTCGGGACTAGGGACAGATACGCAGTATTTT
TRBJ2-7 TRBV5-1 - - CASSTQGGSYEQYF TGCGCCAGCAGCACTCAAGGGGGCTCCTACGAGCAGTACTTC
TRBJ2-3 TRBV30 few - CAWNDGNPGTDTQYF TGTGCCTGGAATGATGGGAACCCGGGGACAGATACGCAGTATTTT
TRBJ2-3 TRBV2 - TRBD2 CASSYSGSADTQYF TGTGCCAGCAGTTATAGCGGGAGTGCAGATACGCAGTATTTT
TRBJ2-3 TRBV7-2 - - CASSESYTNTQYF TGTGCCAGCAGCGAGAGCTATACGAATACGCAGTATTTT
TRBJ1-4 TRBV7-2 - - CASSLADWGKLFF TGTGCCAGCAGCTTAGCGGACTGGGGAAAACTGTTTTTT
TRBJ1-1 TRBV19 few - CASSIFTIWPNTEAFF TGTGCCAGTAGTATTTTCACGATCTGGCCGAACACTGAAGCTTTCTTT
TRBJ2-5 TRBV30 - TRBD2 CAWRGPAGGEQYF TGTGCCTGGCGGGGGCCAGCGGGGGGGGAGCAGTACTTC
TRBJ2-1 TRBV5-1 - TRBD2 CASGELAGSYNEQFF TGCGCCAGCGGGGAACTAGCGGGGAGTTACAATGAGCAGTTCTTC
TRBJ2-7 TRBV9 - TRBD2 CASSLTSGRYEQYF TGTGCCAGCAGCTTAACTAGCGGGAGATACGAGCAGTACTTC
TRBJ2-5 TRBV29-1 - - CSVEGRRGGQETQYF TGCAGCGTTGAAGGGAGAAGGGGGGGGCAAGAGACCCAGTACTTC
TRBJ2-2 TRBV2 - - CASRDFNTGELFF TGTGCCAGCCGGGACTTTAACACCGGGGAGCTGTTTTTT
TRBJ2-3 TRBV19 - - CASSSVGDTQYF TGTGCCAGTAGTTCCGTCGGGGATACGCAGTATTTT
TRBJ2-3 TRBV7-2 - - CASSIQAPPDTQYF TGTGCCAGCAGCATACAGGCACCGCCAGATACGCAGTATTTT
TRBJ2-1 TRBV7-3 few TRBD1 CASSLNGQGYSYNEQFF TGTGCCAGCAGCTTAAACGGACAGGGGTACTCCTACAATGAGCAGTTCTTC
TRBJ2-5 TRBV28 - - CASASLYQETQYF TGTGCCAGCGCTAGCTTGTACCAAGAGACCCAGTACTTC
TRBJ1-1 TRBV28 - - CASSFLNTNTEAFF TGTGCCAGCAGTTTCCTAAATACGAACACTGAAGCTTTCTTT
TRBJ2-5 TRBV7-3 - TRBD1 CASSSRTGSTETQYF TGTGCCAGCAGCTCCCGGACAGGGTCTACGGAGACCCAGTACTTC
TRBJ2-6 TRBV2 - - CASGLTGTSGANVLTF TGTGCCAGCGGGCTGACAGGCACCTCTGGGGCCAACGTCCTGACTTTC
TRBJ1-4 TRBV27 - TRBD1 CASSILGTGNEKLFF TGTGCCAGCAGCATACTCGGGACAGGGAATGAAAAACTGTTTTTT
TRBJ2-1 TRBV15 - - CATSRELRGYNEQFF TGTGCCACCAGCAGAGAACTCCGGGGTTACAATGAGCAGTTCTTC
TRBJ2-1 TRBV2 - - CASSELESSYNEQFF TGTGCCAGCAGTGAACTAGAGAGCTCCTACAATGAGCAGTTCTTC
TRBJ2-3 TRBV7-6 - TRBD2 CASSLWASGRKDTQYF TGTGCCAGCAGCTTATGGGCTAGCGGGAGGAAAGATACGCAGTATTTT
TRBJ1-5 TRBV7-2 few - CASSYWGEPQHF TGTGCCAGCAGCTACTGGGGGGAGCCCCAGCATTTT
TRBJ1-1 TRBV4-3 - TRBD1 CASSLQSGGNTEAFF TGCGCCAGCAGCCTTCAGTCAGGGGGTAACACTGAAGCTTTCTTT
TRBJ2-7 TRBV7-3 - TRBD2 CASSLGGRAEQYF TGTGCCAGCAGCTTAGGCGGGAGGGCCGAGCAGTACTTC
TRBJ2-7 TRBV5-4 - TRBD1 CASSLPGQGGEQYF TGTGCCAGCAGCTTACCGGGACAGGGCGGGGAGCAGTACTTC
TRBJ2-3 TRBV6-5 - TRBD1 CASTRDRGSDTQYF TGTGCCAGCACGCGGGACAGGGGTTCAGATACGCAGTATTTT
TRBJ2-7 TRBV7-2 - - CASSEFPTSGPYEQYF TGTGCCAGCAGCGAATTCCCCACAAGTGGCCCCTACGAGCAGTACTTC